The T cell receptor (beta chain) described here comes from a study of spatial heterogeneity in lung cancer. Each CDR3 protein gets one entry after TCRdb re-called the 5' RACE reads with MiXCR. The table shows around 92,000 distinct CDR3 sequences, with approximately 12% occurring only once. The time point denotes: sample taken at primary tumor resection. Unsorted whole RNA from tumor, nontumor lung or frozen PBMC underwent sequencing. The donor population consisted of just over 70 patients with untreated, early-stage non-small cell lung cancer. CDR3 length: 16 residues. V was cut by 5 bases and J by 0 bases, with 17 bases left in between. Germline CDR1 is MNHEY and CDR2 is SMNVEV (reference sequence). This clonotype has more than one count but fewer than ten.

The receptor's source is a male donor with early-stage non-small cell lung cancer. The chain employs TRBV27 and TRBJ2-7, with D perhaps matching TRBD1 (5 bases). Sample: PBMCs, taken at surgery. The CDR3 region has the DNA TGTGCCAGCAGTCGGGCAGGGAAGATGAACTCCTACGAGCAGTACTTC. Translating gives CASSRAGKMNSYEQYF.